This T cell receptor (beta chain) was identified in a study of response to subunit inactivated influenza vaccine (dated by TCRdb to 2016 to 2019). About the full investigation: Deep quantitative T cell receptor repertoire profiling was used in the study to track responses to a trivalent subunit inactivated influenza vaccine. Summary of the overall study and its limitations: It was suggested by the authors that each seasonal influenza vaccination may recruit only a limited number of new T cells.

V is trimmed back by 5 bases and J by 6 bases, and the junction contains 6 bases that no gene match accounts for. The CDR3 runs 14 amino acids, cysteine and phenylalanine included. CDR3 DNA only is kept here, 42 bases in frame from base 1. The germline V gene (reference sequence) specifies LNHDA as CDR1 and SQIVND as CDR2. This clonotype has a handful of counts. Its antigen remains unidentified. Base qualities are not recorded, but no much larger clone differs from it by a single base. Receptor amplification or capture employed RT-PCR. Reads for this sample came from an Illumina HiSeq 2500. TCRdb took the public reads, trimmed them with fastp at Q25, ran MiXCR for clone calling and kept in-frame beta chains. All rows with the same CDR3 protein become a single entry with the most common DNA and genes. Recorded for this sample are around 300,000 distinct CDR3 sequences; roughly 22% of them occurred a single time. 10% to 13% of the sample is taken by the ten largest.

The receptor was derived from a man in his fifties or sixties who received an inactivated influenza vaccine. Donor details come from another sample of the same person, matched by shared clones. The sample consisted of PBMCs from blood, taken 21 months after vaccination. The V and J segments used are TRBV19 and TRBJ2-2, and TRBD1 aligns with 7 junction nucleotides. The DNA is TGTGCCAGTAGTGCGTGGACAGGTGCCGGGGAGCTGTTTTTT. This translates into CASSAWTGAGELFF.